Each of the 9 T cell receptor beta chains below was sequenced from the same sample in a study of naive and memory T cell subsets. Two oligonucleotides, mixed equimolar, formed the beta constant-region primer covering TRBC1 and TRBC2. Four rounds of PCR amplified the ligated cDNA using nested alpha and beta constant-region primers plus SP2. Via MiXCR, TCRdb re-called the UMI-ligation and nested PCR reads, giving one row per CDR3 protein. Here the sample spans 120,000 or so distinct CDR3 sequences, roughly 36% being singletons. The sample was central memory CD4+ T cells from blood. The origin of the receptors is a human donor in good health.

This clonotype showed up just a few times. The chain has TRBV10-3 and TRBJ2-7; TRBD2 agrees at 15 bases. The length of the CDR3 is 16 residues. J lost 4 bases, V lost 3 bases, and 4 bases had no gene match. Germline-derived CDR1 and CDR2 are ENHRY and SYGVKD. The CDR3 loop is CAISDPGLAGGYEQYF. CDR3 bases: TGTGCCATCAGTGATCCAGGACTAGCGGGGGGGTACGAGCAGTACTTC.

The chain has TRBV20-1 and TRBJ1-5; no reliable D call. The CDR3 has 15 residues. Germline V gene data show CDR1 as DFQATT and CDR2 as SNEGSKA (reference sequence). V lost 3 bases, J lost 6 bases, and 18 bases lay in between. Written as DNA, the CDR3 is TGCAGTGCTAGGCCCCGAATGGGCCGGGGTCAGCCCCAGCATTTT. This encodes CSARPRMGRGQPQHF.

The chain has TRBV7-9 and TRBJ2-1, with 8 nucleotides matching TRBD2. Trimming at V came to 2 bases and at J to 14 bases, leaving 2 bases not matched to a gene. Germline V CDR1 and CDR2: SEHNR, FQNEAQ (reference sequence). This CDR3 spans 11 amino acids. The CDR3 nucleotides read TGTGCCAGCAGCTTAAGGACTAGCAAGTTCTTC. It codes for CASSLRTSKFF.

This clonotype has more than one count but fewer than ten. The chain carries TRBV27 and TRBJ1-6; 7 positions agree with TRBD1. Trimming at V came to 6 bases and at J to 9 bases, leaving 17 bases not matched to a gene. Germline V gives CDR1 MNHEY, CDR2 SMNVEV (reference sequence). The CDR3 runs to 17 residues. The CDR3 nucleotides read TGTGCCAGCAGCCCGCTCAGACAGGGAGGTAGGGGTTCACCCCTCCACTTT. Translating it yields CASSPLRQGGRGSPLHF.

This clonotype was recorded a few times. J is TRBJ2-1 and V is TRBV4-1; D is unresolved. The CDR3 has 14 amino acids. V dropped 2 bases and J dropped 9 bases, with 14 bases sitting between them. Germline CDR1 reads MGHRA; CDR2 reads YSYEKL. CDR3 nucleotides: TGCGCCAGCAGCCAATCGCCCCAAACCGGTGAGCAGTTCTTC. Its protein is CASSQSPQTGEQFF.

The chain employs TRBV5-1 and TRBJ2-1, with D hard to call. CDR1 SGHRS and CDR2 YFSETQ come from the germline V gene. The CDR3 is 15 residues long. V shed 10 bases and J shed 6 bases, with 23 bases lying between them. The CDR3 spells CASAQRPKPFNEQFF. DNA for the CDR3: TGCGCCTCAGCACAGAGGCCGAAACCTTTCAATGAGCAGTTCTTC.

V is TRBV20-1 and J is TRBJ1-1, with D possibly being TRBD1 (5 bases). CDR3 length: 13 residues. V gave up 5 bases and J gave up 8 bases, with 18 bases separating them. CDR1 and CDR2 from the germline V gene are DFQATT and SNEGSKA (reference sequence). The CDR3 reads CSADYFREGEAFF. In DNA, the CDR3 is TGCAGTGCTGACTACTTCAGGGAAGGGGAAGCTTTCTTT.

This chain uses TRBV6-5 with TRBJ2-7; D remains ambiguous. The V and J ends lost 2 bases and 2 bases respectively, with 10 bases between them. Germline assignment: CDR1 MNHEY and CDR2 SVGAGI. The CDR3 totals 14 residues. The CDR3: CASSYPGRPYEQYF. The DNA of the CDR3 is TGTGCCAGCAGTTACCCCGGACGGCCCTACGAGCAGTACTTC.

The sample holds one count of this clonotype. V and J are TRBV7-2 and TRBJ2-2; perhaps TRBD2 as D (6 bases). This CDR3 is built from 17 residues. Germline V gives CDR1 SGHTA, CDR2 FQGNSA. The V end lost 5 bases, the J end lost 4 bases, and 20 bases lay between the germline ends. CDR3 in amino acids: CASSTQTRLLGTGELFF. Written as DNA, the CDR3 is TGTGCCAGCAGCACCCAGACTAGGTTGCTGGGCACCGGGGAGCTGTTTTTT.